The 20 T cell receptor beta chains listed next were all sequenced from one sample in a study of shared clonotypes between healthy human individuals. The assay was immunoSEQ multiplex PCR, and TCRdb's table has in-frame clones only and misses some. The table shows over a million clones, with around 98% occurring only once. The sample taken for sequencing was naive CD4+ T cells sorted from blood. As for subset: CD45RA+ positively selected. These receptors were taken from a man aged 30-40 years in good health.

The rearrangement links TRBV7-9 to TRBJ1-2; D is uncertain. The V gene lost 3 bases and the J gene lost 5 bases, with 13 bases spanning the gap. Germline lookup yields CDR1 SEHNR and CDR2 FQNEAQ (reference sequence). The CDR3 spans 14 residues. CDR3 coding DNA: TGTGCCAGCAGCTTTAACCACGGCCGATATGGCTACACCTTC. As protein: CASSFNHGRYGYTF.

The V call is TRBV5-1, the J call TRBJ1-2, with D maybe TRBD1 (5 bases). Trimming took off 4 bases at V and 6 bases at J, with 19 bases between the two ends. Per germline, CDR1 SGHRS and CDR2 YFSETQ. This CDR3 comprises 15 residues. CDR3 in DNA: TGCGCCAGCAGCGGAGGGACCGCTATTGGTAATGGCTACACCTTC. Its translation: CASSGGTAIGNGYTF.

The J gene is TRBJ2-5, the V gene TRBV5-1, with 8 bases identical to TRBD1. The CDR3 is made up of 15 amino acids. J lost 0 bases, V lost 3 bases, and 4 bases had no gene match. Germline V gene data show CDR1 as SGHRS and CDR2 as YFSETQ. CDR3 coding DNA: TGCGCCAGCAGCTCGACAGGGGCGGACCAAGAGACCCAGTACTTC. Amino acids: CASSSTGADQETQYF.

The chain links TRBV19 to TRBJ2-3; D might be TRBD1 (6 bases). Germline CDR1 reads LNHDA; CDR2 reads SQIVND (reference sequence). The CDR3 totals 15 residues. Trimming took off 8 bases at V and 2 bases at J, with 17 bases between the two ends. CDR3 residues: CASSIMDSPTDTQYF. In nucleotides, the CDR3 is TGTGCCAGTTCGATTATGGACAGCCCCACAGATACGCAGTATTTT. The full variable domain, its missing parts supplied by reference TRBV19 and TRBJ2-3, is DGGITQSPKYLFRKEGQNVTLSCEQNLNHDAMYWYRQDPGQGLRLIYYSQIVNDFQKGDIAEGYSVSREKKESFPLTVTSAQKNPTAFYLCASSIMDSPTDTQYFGPGTRLTVL.

The chain is built from TRBV16 and TRBJ1-5; no clear D gene. There are 16 residues in the CDR3. In germline, CDR1 is KGHSY, CDR2 FQNENV. The V and J ends lost 4 bases and 4 bases respectively, with 17 bases between them. The CDR3 DNA reads TGTGCCAGCAGCCCCGCTGTTGGGGTAGGTAATCAGCCCCAGCATTTT. It specifies CASSPAVGVGNQPQHF.

This chain uses TRBV6-5 with TRBJ2-2, with D perhaps TRBD1 (5 bases). The CDR3 is made up of 13 amino acids. CDR1 MNHEY and CDR2 SVGAGI come from the germline V gene. CDR3 nucleotide sequence: TGTGCTGTCAAGGGGCGCGGCACCGGGGAGCTGTTTTTT. It is translated as CAVKGRGTGELFF.

The CDR3 DNA sequence: TGTGCCAGCAGCTGGGGTTTGGGGGCGGCTTTCTTT. It encodes CASSWGLGAAFF. The chain couples TRBV7-2 to TRBJ1-1; perhaps TRBD1 as D (6 bases). Looked up from germline, CDR1 is SGHTA and CDR2 is FQGNSA. V was trimmed by 4 bases and J by 11 bases, leaving 14 bases between them. The CDR3 spans 12 residues.

J is TRBJ1-5 and V is TRBV30, with D perhaps TRBD1 (5 bases). V was pared by 2 bases and J by 1 base, with 12 bases between. The germline V gene encodes CDR1 GTSNPN and CDR2 SVGIG (reference sequence). The CDR3 contains 15 residues. CDR3 residues: CAWSIRVKSNQPQHF. CDR3 in DNA: TGTGCCTGGAGTATCAGGGTTAAAAGCAATCAGCCCCAGCATTTT.

The gene calls are TRBV2 and TRBJ2-1; 11 nucleotides align to TRBD2. J was trimmed by 6 bases and V by 6 bases; bases with no gene match: 7. This CDR3 is built from 15 residues. Germline CDR1 reads SNHLY; CDR2 reads FYNNEI. CDR3 DNA sequence: TGTGCCAGCAGGAGAGGTAGCGGGAGGGCCAATGAGCAGTTCTTC. Translation: CASRRGSGRANEQFF.

As regards this clone: This sample includes further DNA sequences coding for the same CDR3. V is TRBV7-2 and J is TRBJ2-7; D not certain. Trimming took off 1 base at V and 4 bases at J, with 11 bases between the two ends. CDR1 is SGHTA and CDR2 is FQGNSA in the germline V gene. CDR3 length: 14 residues. The CDR3 is CASSLGGKAYEQYF. Here the CDR3 DNA reads TGTGCCAGCAGCTTAGGAGGCAAGGCATACGAGCAGTACTTC.

This clone was counted once. The chain couples TRBV19 to TRBJ2-2; D remains unclear. From germline, CDR1 is LNHDA and CDR2 SQIVND (reference sequence). V was clipped by 3 bases and J by 4 bases, with 6 bases between them. CDR3 length: 13 residues. This chain's CDR3 is CASSISVTGELFF. The DNA of the CDR3 is TGTGCCAGTAGTATCAGTGTCACCGGGGAGCTGTTTTTT.

The chain has TRBV6-1 and TRBJ2-7; 11 bases agree with TRBD2. This CDR3 spans 12 amino acids. J was trimmed by 7 bases and V by 5 bases; bases with no gene match: 1. Germline V gives CDR1 MNHNS, CDR2 SASEGT. CDR3 loop: CASSIAGGEQYF. In nucleotides, the CDR3 is TGTGCCAGCAGTATAGCGGGAGGGGAGCAGTACTTC.

This clone was seen a single time. The rearrangement links TRBV5-1 to TRBJ2-1; 8 bases are a match to TRBD2. Germline lookup yields CDR1 SGHRS and CDR2 YFSETQ. The J segment lost 8 bases and the V segment lost 1 base, leaving 5 bases of the junction unmatched. The CDR3 runs to 14 residues. CDR3 amino acids: CASSLREGRDEQFF. The DNA of the CDR3 is TGCGCCAGCAGCTTGCGGGAGGGTCGAGATGAGCAGTTCTTC. Full variable domain (rest looked up from reference TRBV5-1 and TRBJ2-1): KAGVTQTPRYLIKTRGQQVTLSCSPISGHRSVSWYQQTPGQGLQFLFEYFSETQRNKGNFPGRFSGRQFSNSRSEMNVSTLELGDSALYLCASSLREGRDEQFFGPGTRLTVL.

This clone was detected only once. This chain uses TRBV15 with TRBJ2-2; D gene unclear. Trimming cost V 0 bases and J 2 bases, with 10 bases left between them. CDR1 LNHNV and CDR2 YYDKDF come from the germline V gene (reference sequence). This CDR3 comprises 16 residues. The chain's CDR3 is CATSRDRRKNTGELFF. For the CDR3, the DNA is TGTGCCACCAGCAGAGATCGGCGGAAAAACACCGGGGAGCTGTTTTTT.

V usage is TRBV6-1 and J usage is TRBJ2-7; D may correspond to TRBD1 or TRBD2 (5 bases each). Per germline, CDR1 MNHNS and CDR2 SASEGT. The length of the CDR3 is 20 residues. Between the trimmed V and J ends, which lost 2 bases and 3 bases, there was a span of 29 bases. For the CDR3, the DNA is TGTGCCAGCAGTGAATCCAGGGAGCAAGCACTCTCTCGCTACTACTACGAGCAGTACTTC. Protein sequence: CASSESREQALSRYYYEQYF.

The CDR3 region has the DNA TGTGCCAGCAGCCCTGGACAGGGGGGCTATAAACTGTTTTTT. This translates into CASSPGQGGYKLFF. The chain has TRBV28 and TRBJ1-4, with 10 bases matching TRBD1. The trim removed 6 bases at V and 11 bases at J, leaving 9 bases unmatched. CDR1 is MDHEN, CDR2 SYDVKM, per germline. The CDR3 length is 14 residues.

V and J are TRBV5-1 and TRBJ2-7; D possibly uses TRBD1 or TRBD2 (5 bases each). V lost 0 bases to trimming and J lost 3 bases, with 13 bases between them. Germline loops: CDR1 SGHRS, CDR2 YFSETQ. This CDR3 spans 15 amino acids. The CDR3 loop is CASSLVQGEGYEQYF. The CDR3 nucleotides read TGCGCCAGCAGCTTGGTTCAGGGAGAAGGCTACGAGCAGTACTTC. Using reference TRBV5-1 and TRBJ2-7 for the parts outside the CDR3, the full variable domain is KAGVTQTPRYLIKTRGQQVTLSCSPISGHRSVSWYQQTPGQGLQFLFEYFSETQRNKGNFPGRFSGRQFSNSRSEMNVSTLELGDSALYLCASSLVQGEGYEQYFGPGTRLTVT.

The rearrangement links TRBV29-1 to TRBJ1-2, with no clear D. Germline V gene sequence: CDR1 SQVTM, CDR2 ANQGSEA. The CDR3 has 12 residues. The V end was cut by 1 base, the J end by 8 bases, with 11 bases between. The CDR3 nucleotides are TGCAGCGTTGAAGCCGAGAAAACCGGCTACACCTTC. Translation: CSVEAEKTGYTF. Variable domain in full (rest from reference TRBV29-1 and TRBJ1-2): SAVISQKPSRDICQRGTSLTIQCQVDSQVTMMFWYRQQPGQSLTLIATANQGSEATYESGFVIDKFPISRPNLTFSTLTVSNMSPEDSSIYLCSVEAEKTGYTFGSGTRLTVV.

This sequence joins TRBV7-2 and TRBJ2-1, with 11 bases aligning to TRBD2. CDR3 length: 19 amino acids. V lost 6 bases, J lost 0 bases, and 13 bases stayed unmatched. Germline CDR1 is SGHTA and CDR2 is FQGNSA. The CDR3, as DNA: TGTGCCAGCAGGCGAACCGGGACTAGCGGAAGAAGCTCCTACAATGAGCAGTTCTTC. As protein: CASRRTGTSGRSSYNEQFF.

CDR3 sequence: CASSTRRGSNTEAFF. DNA of the CDR3: TGTGCCAGCAGCACGCGGAGGGGATCGAACACTGAAGCTTTCTTT. The gene calls are TRBV5-6 and TRBJ1-1; D is perhaps TRBD1 (5 bases). This CDR3 has 15 residues. Trimming left V 4 bases short and J 1 base short, with 14 bases between. Germline V gene sequence: CDR1 SGHDT, CDR2 YYEEEE.